The clone carrying this T cell receptor beta chain was observed many times. Its target is unknown. Study processing details: A distant-metastasis classifier for papillary thyroid cancer was built using CDR3 differences across clinicopathological groups. With MiXCR, TCRdb reprocessed the PCR reads. The V and J calls were determined by TCRdb, not by the authors. The table includes over 45,000 clones, approximately 24% detected once. These data come from a study of metastatic and nonmetastatic thyroid tumors. Study summary: It was across blood and tumor or nodule tissue from malignant and benign thyroid patients that repertoires were compared. Broader study findings: According to reports, the diversity of TCR beta was significantly higher in malignant thyroid tumors than in benign nodules, and this held in both blood and tumor samples.

Ahead of thyroid surgery, no patient had received treatment of any kind. Trimming took 4 bases from V and 0 from J, leaving 11 bases between them. The length of the CDR3 is 15 residues. Germline CDR1 is SNHLY and CDR2 is FYNNEI. The clonotype originates from a male donor with papillary thyroid cancer or a benign thyroid nodule (not recorded which). Some clones in this sample may be carry-over from other donors' samples. The rearrangement uses TRBV2 and TRBJ2-3, with TRBD1 as a possible D gene (7 bases). Input material: blood. CDR3 sequence (DNA): TGTGCCAGCAGTGGCGGGACAGCTAGCACAGATACGCAGTATTTT. The encoded protein is CASSGGTASTDTQYF.